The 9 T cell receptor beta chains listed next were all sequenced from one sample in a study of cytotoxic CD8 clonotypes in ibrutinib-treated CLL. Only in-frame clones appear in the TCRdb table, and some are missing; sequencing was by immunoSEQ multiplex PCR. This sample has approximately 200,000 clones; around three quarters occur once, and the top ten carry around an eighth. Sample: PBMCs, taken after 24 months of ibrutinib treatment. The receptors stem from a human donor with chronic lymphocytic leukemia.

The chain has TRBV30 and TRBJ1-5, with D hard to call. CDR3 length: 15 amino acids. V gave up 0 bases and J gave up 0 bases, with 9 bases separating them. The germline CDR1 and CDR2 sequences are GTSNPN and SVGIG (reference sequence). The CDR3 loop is CAWSVSGYSNQPQHF. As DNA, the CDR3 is TGTGCCTGGAGTGTATCGGGTTATAGCAATCAGCCCCAGCATTTT.

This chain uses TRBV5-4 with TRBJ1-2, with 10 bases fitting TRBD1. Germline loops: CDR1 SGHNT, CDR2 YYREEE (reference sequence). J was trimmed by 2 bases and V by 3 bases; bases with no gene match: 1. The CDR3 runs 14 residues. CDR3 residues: CASSSGQGNYGYTF. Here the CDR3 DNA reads TGTGCCAGCAGCTCGGGACAGGGGAACTATGGCTACACCTTC.

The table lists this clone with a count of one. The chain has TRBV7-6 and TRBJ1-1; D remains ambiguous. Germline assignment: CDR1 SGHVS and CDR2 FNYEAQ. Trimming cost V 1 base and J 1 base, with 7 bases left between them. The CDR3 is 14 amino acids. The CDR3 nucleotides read TGTGCCAGCAGCTTAGGTAGGACGAACACTGAAGCTTTCTTT. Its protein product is CASSLGRTNTEAFF. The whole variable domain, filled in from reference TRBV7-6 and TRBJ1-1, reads GAGVSQSPRYKVTKRGQDVALRCDPISGHVSLYWYRQALGQGPEFLTYFNYEAQQDKSGLPNDRFSAERPEGSISTLTIQRTEQRDSAMYRCASSLGRTNTEAFFGQGTRLTVV.

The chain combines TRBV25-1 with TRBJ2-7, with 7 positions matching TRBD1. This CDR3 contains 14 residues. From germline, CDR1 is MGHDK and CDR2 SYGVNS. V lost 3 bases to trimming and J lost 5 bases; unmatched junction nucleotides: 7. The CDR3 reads CASSDLRGLNEQYF. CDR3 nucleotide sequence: TGTGCCAGCAGTGATTTGAGGGGGCTTAACGAGCAGTACTTC.

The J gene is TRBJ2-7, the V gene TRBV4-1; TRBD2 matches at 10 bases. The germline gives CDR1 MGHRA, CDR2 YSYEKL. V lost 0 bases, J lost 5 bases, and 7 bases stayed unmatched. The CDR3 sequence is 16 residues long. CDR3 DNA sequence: TGCGCCAGCAGCCAAGAAGGCCTAGCGGGAGTCGACGAGCAGTACTTC. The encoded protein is CASSQEGLAGVDEQYF.

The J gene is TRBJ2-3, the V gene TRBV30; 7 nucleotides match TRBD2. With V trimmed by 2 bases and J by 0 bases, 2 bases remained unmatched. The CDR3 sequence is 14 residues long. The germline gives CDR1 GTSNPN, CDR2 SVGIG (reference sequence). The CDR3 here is CAWSYGRSTDTQYF. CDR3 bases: TGTGCCTGGAGTTACGGGAGGAGCACAGATACGCAGTATTTT.

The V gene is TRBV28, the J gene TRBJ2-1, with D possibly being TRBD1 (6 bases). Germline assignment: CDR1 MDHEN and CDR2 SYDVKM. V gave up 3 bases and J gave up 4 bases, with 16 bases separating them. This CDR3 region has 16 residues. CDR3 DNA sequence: TGTGCCAGCAGTTTTTCTGGGGACACCTTTTACAATGAGCAGTTCTTC. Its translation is CASSFSGDTFYNEQFF.

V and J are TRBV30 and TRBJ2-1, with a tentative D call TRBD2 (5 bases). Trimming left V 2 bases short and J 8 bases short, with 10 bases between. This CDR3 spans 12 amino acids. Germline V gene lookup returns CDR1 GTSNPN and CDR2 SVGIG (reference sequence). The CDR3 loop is CAWSTGSYEQFF. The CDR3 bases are TGTGCCTGGAGTACTGGGAGCTATGAGCAGTTCTTC.

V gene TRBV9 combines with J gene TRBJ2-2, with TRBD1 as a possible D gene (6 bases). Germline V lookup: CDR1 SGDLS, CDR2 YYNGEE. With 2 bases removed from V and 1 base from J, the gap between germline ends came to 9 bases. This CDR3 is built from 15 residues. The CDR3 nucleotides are TGTGCCAGCAGCGTCCTGACAGGGAACACCGGGGAGCTGTTTTTT. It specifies CASSVLTGNTGELFF.